A selection of T cell receptor beta chains follows, all from one sample in a study of T cell responses to AZD1222 COVID-19 vaccine. Using immunoSEQ multiplex PCR, the repertoire was profiled, and TCRdb retains in-frame clones only, with some absent. The repertoire holds around 150,000 clones, 92% seen once, with 3% to 4% in the top ten. The sequencing used peripheral blood, collected 28 days after the second AZD1222 dose. These receptors all stem from an adult who received the AZD1222 COVID-19 vaccine. The CDR3 runs from the conserved cysteine through the conserved F or W. The D gene is left open where the match is weak. Not every row has a clone size; where given, it reads once, few, many or a size class.

abundance	v_gene	j_gene	len	d_gene	CDR3aa	CDR3nt
-	TRBV27	TRBJ2-3	14	-	CASNRRGTSDTQYF	TGTGCCAGCAATCGGCGCGGGACTTCTGATACGCAGTATTTT
-	TRBV30	TRBJ2-1	16	-	CAWSLGGLQPGNEQFF	TGTGCCTGGAGCCTCGGGGGACTCCAGCCTGGCAATGAGCAGTTCTTC
-	TRBV6-6	TRBJ2-5	12	-	CASSYSVETQYF	TGTGCCAGCAGTTACTCTGTGGAGACCCAGTACTTC
-	TRBV9	TRBJ1-2	15	TRBD1	CASSPGTGVDYGYTF	TGTGCCAGCAGCCCGGGGACAGGGGTAGACTATGGCTACACCTTC
-	TRBV7-8	TRBJ2-7	15	-	CASSLSFTGSYEQYF	TGTGCCAGCAGCTTAAGCTTTACAGGCTCCTACGAGCAGTACTTC
-	TRBV24-1	TRBJ1-1	13	-	CATSDPGRGGAFF	TGTGCCACCAGTGACCCTGGTAGGGGAGGAGCTTTCTTT
-	TRBV28	TRBJ1-5	12	-	CASSPKGQPQHF	TGTGCCAGCAGTCCCAAGGGCCAGCCCCAGCATTTT
-	TRBV3-1/TRBV3-2	TRBJ2-7	16	-	CASSQDRGLASYEQYF	TGTGCCAGCAGCCAAGATAGGGGCCTAGCATCTTACGAGCAGTACTTC
-	TRBV27	TRBJ1-2	15	-	CASSRPGRLERGYTF	TGTGCCAGCAGCCGTCCGGGGCGACTCGAACGGGGCTACACCTTC
few	TRBV23-1	TRBJ1-1	15	TRBD1	CASSQAGQENTEAFF	TGCGCCAGCAGTCAGGCCGGACAGGAGAACACTGAAGCTTTCTTT
once	TRBV7-2	TRBJ1-4	15	-	CASSPSGGGNEKLFF	TGTGCCAGCAGCCCCTCGGGGGGTGGGAATGAAAAACTGTTTTTT
once	TRBV7-2	TRBJ2-1	14	-	CASTRTGGGHEQFF	TGTGCCAGCACTCGGACAGGCGGGGGCCATGAGCAGTTCTTC
-	TRBV3-1/TRBV3-2	TRBJ2-1	17	TRBD2	CASSPSELAGENNEQFF	TGTGCCAGCAGCCCTTCCGAACTAGCGGGAGAGAATAATGAGCAGTTCTTC
-	TRBV27	TRBJ2-7	15	TRBD2	CASRRGTSGRYEQYF	TGTGCCAGCAGGAGAGGGACTAGCGGGAGGTACGAGCAGTACTTC
-	TRBV24-1	TRBJ1-4	12	-	CATSRGNEKLFF	TGTGCCACCAGCCGGGGAAATGAAAAACTGTTTTTT
-	TRBV11-2	TRBJ2-1	18	TRBD2	CASSLVPGLAVPYNEQFF	TGTGCCAGCAGCTTAGTACCAGGACTAGCGGTACCCTACAATGAGCAGTTCTTC
-	TRBV12-3/TRBV12-4	TRBJ1-1	12	-	CASRRQVTEAFF	TGTGCCAGCAGACGTCAGGTAACTGAAGCTTTCTTT
-	TRBV3-1/TRBV3-2	TRBJ1-2	15	TRBD1	CASKGEGTGPYGYTF	TGTGCCAGCAAGGGAGAAGGGACAGGACCCTATGGCTACACCTTC
-	TRBV2	TRBJ2-2	17	-	CASSEEGNRVGTGELFF	TGTGCCAGCAGTGAAGAGGGGAACAGGGTCGGCACCGGGGAGCTGTTTTTT
once	TRBV7-3	TRBJ2-2	15	-	CASSLGATRTGELFF	TGTGCCAGCAGTTTAGGAGCCACGAGAACCGGGGAGCTGTTTTTT
-	TRBV18	TRBJ2-2	14	TRBD1	CASSPGQGRKELFF	TGTGCCAGCTCACCGGGACAGGGAAGAAAGGAGCTGTTTTTT
-	TRBV19	TRBJ1-1	15	-	CATRAPVVRASEAFF	TGTGCCACCCGGGCCCCCGTTGTCCGGGCCAGCGAAGCTTTCTTT
-	TRBV2	TRBJ2-1	12	TRBD1	CASFGTGNEQFF	TGTGCCAGCTTCGGGACAGGGAATGAGCAGTTCTTC
-	TRBV6-1	TRBJ2-7	14	-	CASSEQVPSGEQYF	TGTGCCAGCAGTGAACAGGTCCCCTCGGGCGAGCAGTACTTC
-	TRBV28	TRBJ1-4	16	-	CASSLFKGATNEKLFF	TGTGCCAGCAGTTTATTTAAGGGGGCAACTAATGAAAAACTGTTTTTT
-	TRBV7-6	TRBJ1-1	15	TRBD1	CASSYLGQGVTEAFF	TGTGCCAGCAGCTATTTGGGACAGGGGGTCACTGAAGCTTTCTTT
-	TRBV11-2	TRBJ2-1	16	-	CASRPPSEGSYNEQFF	TGTGCCAGCAGGCCCCCAAGTGAGGGCTCCTACAATGAGCAGTTCTTC
-	TRBV10-1	TRBJ1-6	14	-	CASSSGTEDSPLHF	TGCGCCAGCAGCTCCGGGACGGAAGATTCACCCCTCCACTTT
-	TRBV7-2	TRBJ2-2	16	TRBD2	CASSLFPSGTTGELFF	TGTGCCAGCAGCTTATTCCCTAGCGGAACCACCGGGGAGCTGTTTTTT
-	TRBV9	TRBJ1-6	14	-	CASTGPGEASPLHF	TGTGCCAGCACCGGGCCGGGCGAGGCTTCACCCCTCCACTTT
-	TRBV6-1	TRBJ2-5	16	-	CASSEAGDLVRETQYF	TGTGCCAGCAGTGAAGCTGGGGACCTTGTCAGAGAGACCCAGTACTTC
-	TRBV4-1	TRBJ2-1	15	-	CASSPVGSSYNEQFF	TGCGCCAGCAGCCCCGTCGGGAGCTCCTACAATGAGCAGTTCTTC
-	TRBV9	TRBJ2-1	16	-	CASSPRRGRSYNEQFF	TGTGCCAGCAGCCCCCGACGGGGTCGTTCCTACAATGAGCAGTTCTTC
once	TRBV24-1	TRBJ2-4	16	TRBD1	CATSEGNGQGGDIQYF	TGTGCCACCAGTGAGGGTAATGGACAGGGGGGGGACATTCAGTACTTC
-	TRBV6-5	TRBJ2-2	15	TRBD2	CASRLAGGSTGELFF	TGTGCCAGCAGATTAGCGGGAGGGTCCACCGGGGAGCTGTTTTTT
-	TRBV24-1	TRBJ2-1	15	TRBD1	CATNTGGAEKNEQFF	TGTGCCACCAACACAGGGGGCGCAGAGAAAAATGAGCAGTTCTTC
-	TRBV7-9	TRBJ2-1	14	TRBD2	CASSWRENSGEQFF	TGTGCCAGCTCCTGGCGGGAGAATAGCGGTGAGCAGTTCTTC